This T cell receptor beta chain was recovered during a study of B cell selection in AIRE deficiency. Overall study results and limits: Healthy Tconv contained about 35% of shared healthy Treg sequences; only TCRbeta sequenced. Tconv and Treg cells from AIRE-deficient patients resembled healthy donors in TCRBV usage, CDR3 length and diversity. Of about 3,900 shared Treg TCRbeta sequences, around 30% were healthy-donor-only and over 9% patient-only.

Method: immunoSEQ multiplex PCR; TCRdb's copy keeps in-frame clones and lacks some. The sample lists about 23,000 clones; 95% to 98% were seen once. Sorting defined conventional CD4 T cells as CD4+CD127+. With respect to this clone: The antigen is unknown.

V was cut by 6 bases and J by 2 bases, with 20 bases left in between. The CDR3 contains 17 residues. Germline CDR1 MDHEN, CDR2 SYDVKM. The TCR comes from a human donor with AIRE deficiency. The V and J genes are TRBV28 and TRBJ1-5; tentatively, D is TRBD1 (6 bases). Material: conventional CD4+ T cells sorted from PBMCs. CDR3 sequence: CASRPVRGGVGNQPQHF. The CDR3 DNA sequence: TGTGCCAGCAGACCTGTCAGGGGAGGTGTCGGCAATCAGCCCCAGCATTTT. Complete variable domain (other parts from reference TRBV28 and TRBJ1-5): DVKVTQSSRYLVKRTGEKVFLECVQDMDHENMFWYRQDPGLGLRLIYFSYDVKMKEKGDIPEGYSVSREKKERFSLILESASTNQTSMYLCASRPVRGGVGNQPQHFGDGTRLSIL.